The 12 T cell receptor beta chains listed next were all sequenced from one sample in a study of monozygotic twins with cystic fibrosis. The repertoire was sequenced with immunoSEQ multiplex PCR; TCRdb's copy has only in-frame clones and lacks some. The sample consists of 14,000 to 15,000 clones, approximately 84% of them appearing once. Specimen: blood. The source is a boy aged 5-17 years with cystic fibrosis.

The chain uses TRBV28 and TRBJ1-5; 9 positions match TRBD1. The CDR3 has 15 amino acids. Germline V CDR1 and CDR2: MDHEN, SYDVKM. V lost 6 bases and J lost 2; bases outside the gene matches: 5. The CDR3 reads CASRRTGARNQPQHF. CDR3 nucleotides: TGTGCCAGCAGAAGGACAGGGGCCCGCAATCAGCCCCAGCATTTT.

The chain uses TRBV19 and TRBJ2-7; 13 nucleotides match TRBD2. The germline gives CDR1 LNHDA, CDR2 SQIVND (reference sequence). The trim removed 6 bases at V and 3 bases at J, leaving 8 bases unmatched. The CDR3 covers 16 residues. In DNA form, the CDR3 reads TGTGCCAGTAGCTCACCAGGACTAGCGGGAGTCTACGAGCAGTACTTC. Translating gives CASSSPGLAGVYEQYF.

The rearrangement links TRBV4-2 to TRBJ2-5, with D uncertain. This CDR3 spans 18 amino acids. Germline CDR1 and CDR2: LGHNA and YNFKEQ. Trimming left V 0 bases short and J 2 bases short, with 19 bases between. The CDR3 region is CASSQDFSIGAAQETQYF. Written as DNA, the CDR3 is TGTGCCAGCAGCCAAGACTTCTCTATTGGAGCCGCTCAAGAGACCCAGTACTTC.

The V call is TRBV7-6, the J call TRBJ1-4; the match to TRBD1 covers 7 bases. The CDR3 covers 15 residues. J lost 10 bases, V lost 4 bases, and 12 bases had no gene match. Germline CDR1 SGHVS, CDR2 FNYEAQ. Here the CDR3 DNA reads TGTGCCAGCAGCTCTTTGGACAGGTTTTCAGGAAAACTGTTTTTT. Translating it yields CASSSLDRFSGKLFF.

The J gene is TRBJ1-5, the V gene TRBV18, with 12 bases lining up with TRBD1. The CDR3 consists of 16 residues. Germline lookup yields CDR1 KGHSH and CDR2 LQKENI. The junction had 8 bases not matched to a gene; V was cut back by 5 bases and J by 6 bases. In DNA form, the CDR3 reads TGTGCCAGCTCATCCGACGGGACAGGGGGCAGTCAGCCCCAGCATTTT. Residues: CASSSDGTGGSQPQHF.

The chain recombines TRBV18 with TRBJ1-1, with a possible D match to TRBD1 (6 bases). V was cut by 1 base and J by 3 bases, with 9 bases left in between. The CDR3 has 14 amino acids. Germline V gives CDR1 KGHSH, CDR2 LQKENI. The CDR3 nucleotides read TGTGCCAGCTCACCACGGACAGTTTACACTGAAGCTTTCTTT. Its translation is CASSPRTVYTEAFF.

The CDR3 loop reads CSEKRWGQARTDTQYF. CDR3 sequence (DNA): TGCAGCGAAAAAAGGTGGGGACAGGCGCGCACAGATACGCAGTATTTT. V and J are TRBV29-1 and TRBJ2-3; TRBD1 agrees at 8 bases. There are 16 residues in the CDR3. V gave up 7 bases and J gave up 1 base; unmatched junction bases: 13. Per the germline V gene, CDR1 is SQVTM and CDR2 is ANQGSEA.

This chain links TRBV30 with TRBJ2-5; D is unclear. Germline values: CDR1 GTSNPN, CDR2 SVGIG (reference sequence). The V and J ends lost 1 base and 11 bases respectively, with 11 bases between them. CDR3 size: 11 residues. The CDR3 DNA is TGTGCCTGGAGTGGCTCTGTTGGGCAGTACTTC. Residues: CAWSGSVGQYF.

This clone rates as medium-sized. The chain links TRBV9 to TRBJ2-5; 9 bases map to TRBD2. The CDR3 contains 15 residues. V shed 3 bases, J shed 5 bases, and the junction held 8 bases outside the gene matches. In germline, CDR1 is SGDLS, CDR2 YYNGEE. In DNA form, the CDR3 reads TGTGCCAGCAGCGGTAGCGGGAGTGTTGGGGAGACCCAGTACTTC. Protein: CASSGSGSVGETQYF.

This clone was counted a few times. J is TRBJ2-7 and V is TRBV2; D call uncertain. This CDR3 contains 14 residues. V was clipped by 1 base and J by 1 base, with 8 bases between them. Per germline, CDR1 SNHLY and CDR2 FYNNEI. The CDR3 spells CASSEGLLSYEQYF. The DNA of the CDR3 is TGTGCCAGCAGTGAAGGACTTTTATCCTACGAGCAGTACTTC.

The V call is TRBV9, the J call TRBJ1-2; no clear D gene. Germline V gene lookup returns CDR1 SGDLS and CDR2 YYNGEE. V shed 2 bases and J shed 6 bases, with 17 bases lying between them. CDR3 length: 15 residues. CDR3 sequence: CASSVDPSGGNGYTF. The CDR3 nucleotides read TGTGCCAGCAGCGTCGACCCCTCAGGAGGGAATGGCTACACCTTC.

This clone was detected once. V usage is TRBV5-6 and J usage is TRBJ2-1; D remains unclear. The CDR3 has 17 residues. In germline, CDR1 is SGHDT, CDR2 YYEEEE. Deletions cut 4 bases from V and 3 bases from J, with 20 bases between. The CDR3 region is CASSPTRATTYYNEQFF. CDR3 sequence (DNA): TGTGCCAGCAGCCCAACAAGGGCTACAACCTACTACAATGAGCAGTTCTTC.